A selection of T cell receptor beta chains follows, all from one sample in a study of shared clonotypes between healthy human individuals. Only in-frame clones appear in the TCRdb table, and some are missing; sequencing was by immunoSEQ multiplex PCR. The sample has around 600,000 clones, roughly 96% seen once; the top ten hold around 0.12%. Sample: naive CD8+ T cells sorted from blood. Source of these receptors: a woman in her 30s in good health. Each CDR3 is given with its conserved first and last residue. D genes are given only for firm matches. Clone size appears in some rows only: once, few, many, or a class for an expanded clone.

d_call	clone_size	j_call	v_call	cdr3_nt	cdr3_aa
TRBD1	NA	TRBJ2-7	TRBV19	TGTGCCAGTAGTCTCCGTCAGGGGGTAGCCTACGAGCAGTACTTC	CASSLRQGVAYEQYF
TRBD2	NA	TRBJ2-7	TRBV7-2	TGTGCCAGCAGCTCCCCCTTAGCGGGTAACAACGAGCAGTACTTC	CASSSPLAGNNEQYF
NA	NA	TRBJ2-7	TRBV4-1	TGCGCCAGCAGCGCAGGGTACGAGCAGTACTTC	CASSAGYEQYF
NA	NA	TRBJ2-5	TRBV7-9	TGTGCCAGCAGCTTAGTAGGGGGGCAAGAGACCCAGTACTTC	CASSLVGGQETQYF
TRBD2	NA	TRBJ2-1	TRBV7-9	TGTGCCAGCAGCTTAGCCGGCGGGAGAAGTAGCAATGAGCAGTTCTTC	CASSLAGGRSSNEQFF
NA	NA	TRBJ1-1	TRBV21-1	TGTGCCAGCAGCCCTATCCCGGGACGGAAGAACACTGAAGCTTTCTTT	CASSPIPGRKNTEAFF
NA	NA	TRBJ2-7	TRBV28	TGTGCCAGCAGTTTAGGGACAATCTACGAGCAGTACTTC	CASSLGTIYEQYF
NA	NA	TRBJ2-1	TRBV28	TGTGCCGCGACGGGGAGGAACTACAATGAGCAGTTCTTC	CAATGRNYNEQFF
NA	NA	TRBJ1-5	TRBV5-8	TGTGCCAGCAGCGCGGTGGGCCTCTATCAGCCCCAGCATTTT	CASSAVGLYQPQHF
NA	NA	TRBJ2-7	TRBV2	TGTGCCAGCAGTGATGACGCCTCCTACGAGCAGTACTTC	CASSDDASYEQYF
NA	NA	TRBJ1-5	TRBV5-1	TGCGCCAGCAGCTTGGGATATACGGAGGGCAATCAGCCCCAGCATTTT	CASSLGYTEGNQPQHF
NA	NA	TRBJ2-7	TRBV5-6	TGTGCCAGCAGCAGGGGGGGCGAGCAGTACTTC	CASSRGGEQYF
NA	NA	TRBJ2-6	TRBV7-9	TGTGCCAGCACAACCCAGTCTGGGGCCAACGTCCTGACTTTC	CASTTQSGANVLTF
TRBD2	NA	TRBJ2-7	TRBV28	TGTGCCAGCAGTTCCCCGGGGGGGCTAGCGGGGGCCTACGAGCAGTACTTC	CASSSPGGLAGAYEQYF
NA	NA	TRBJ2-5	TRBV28	TGTGCCAGCAGTTTTACGGGTGGAGGAAGGGCGGAGACCCAGTACTTC	CASSFTGGGRAETQYF
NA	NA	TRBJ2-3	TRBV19	TGTGCCAGTAGTATAGTCGGGAGCAGCACAGATACGCAGTATTTT	CASSIVGSSTDTQYF
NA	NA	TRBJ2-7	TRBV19	TGTGCCAGTAGTCAGGAGGCGGGTGGCTACGAGCAGTACTTC	CASSQEAGGYEQYF
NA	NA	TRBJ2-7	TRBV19	TGTGCCAGTAGCCTCCCTGGGAGATACGAGCAGTACTTC	CASSLPGRYEQYF
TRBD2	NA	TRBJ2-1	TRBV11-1	TGTGCCAGCAGCTTAGAAGAGCCGAGCGGGAGAGAGCAGTTCTTC	CASSLEEPSGREQFF
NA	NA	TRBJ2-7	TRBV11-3	TGTGCCAGCAGTTCGACGACAGGCTACGAGCAGTACTTC	CASSSTTGYEQYF
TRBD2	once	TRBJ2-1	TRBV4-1	TGCGCCAGCAGCCCTGGTCTAGCGGGAGGGCCGTGGAATGAGCAGTTCTTC	CASSPGLAGGPWNEQFF
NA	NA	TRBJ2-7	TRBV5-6	TGTGCCAGCAGCTTGTATCATGGAGACTACGAGCAGTACTTC	CASSLYHGDYEQYF
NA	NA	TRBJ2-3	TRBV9	TGTGCCAGCAGCGACCGACCCCGAGATACGCAGTATTTT	CASSDRPRDTQYF
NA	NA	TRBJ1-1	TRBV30	TGTGCCTGGAGCCCTGGGGCGGGGTGGACTGAAGCTTTCTTT	CAWSPGAGWTEAFF
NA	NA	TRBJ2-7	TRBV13	TGTGCCAGCAGCTTAGGGCAGGGGAAAATACCTACCTACGAGCAGTACTTC	CASSLGQGKIPTYEQYF
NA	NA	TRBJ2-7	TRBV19	TGTGCCAGTAGTTTCACAGGGACCTACGAGCAGTACTTC	CASSFTGTYEQYF
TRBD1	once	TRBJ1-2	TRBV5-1	TGCGCCAGCAGCTCAACAGGGGCCATGGCCCTCTATGGCTACACCTTC	CASSSTGAMALYGYTF
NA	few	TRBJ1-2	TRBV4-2	TGTGCCAGCAGCCCAGAGGCCGGGGGATATGGCTACACCTTC	CASSPEAGGYGYTF
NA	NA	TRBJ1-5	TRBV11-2	TGTGCCAGCAGCTTAGACTTTGGCCAGAGCAATCAGCCCCAGCATTTT	CASSLDFGQSNQPQHF
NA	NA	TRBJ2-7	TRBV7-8	TGTGCCAGCAGCCTAGGGACTCGCTCGGGCGAGCAGTACTTC	CASSLGTRSGEQYF
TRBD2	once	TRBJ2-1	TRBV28	TGTGCCAGCTCGGGGGGCAATGAGCAGTTCTTC	CASSGGNEQFF
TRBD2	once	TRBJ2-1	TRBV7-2	TGTGCCAGCAGCTTTCTTAGCGGGGTCTACAATGAGCAGTTCTTC	CASSFLSGVYNEQFF
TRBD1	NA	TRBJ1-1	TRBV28	TGTGCCAGCAGTTTGGTTACAGGGGGCACTGAAGCTTTCTTT	CASSLVTGGTEAFF
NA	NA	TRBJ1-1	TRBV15	TGTGCCACCAGCATGAGGGATTGGAACACTGAAGCTTTCTTT	CATSMRDWNTEAFF
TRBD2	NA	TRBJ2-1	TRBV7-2	TGTGCCAGCAGCTTAGCCAGGTGGGGAGGGCTATTTTACAATGAGCAGTTCTTC	CASSLARWGGLFYNEQFF
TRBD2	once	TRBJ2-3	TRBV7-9	TGTGCCAGCAGTCCCGCGGGGGGGACAGATACGCAGTATTTT	CASSPAGGTDTQYF
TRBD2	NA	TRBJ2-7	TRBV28	TGTGCCAGCAGTTTTGCGGGAGAATCCTACGAGCAGTACTTC	CASSFAGESYEQYF
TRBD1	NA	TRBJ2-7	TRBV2	TGTGCCAGCAGTGAATACACAGGGGACGAGCAGTACTTC	CASSEYTGDEQYF
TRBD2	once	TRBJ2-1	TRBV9	TGTGCCAGCAGCGTAGGGATAGGACTAGCGTTCGCCGAGCAGTTCTTC	CASSVGIGLAFAEQFF
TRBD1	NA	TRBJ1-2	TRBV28	TGTGCCAGCAGACTCGGGACAGGTCCCTATGGCTACACCTTC	CASRLGTGPYGYTF
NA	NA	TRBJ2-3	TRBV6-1	TGTGCCAGCAGTGAACCGGTGCTTTTGACTTTT	CASSEPVLLTF
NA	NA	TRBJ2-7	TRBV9	TGTGCCAGCAGCGTAGCGGGAGAGTCCTACGAGCAGTACTTC	CASSVAGESYEQYF
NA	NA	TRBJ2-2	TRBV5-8	TGTGCCTGGGGTACAAGCACCGGGGAGCTGTTTTTT	CAWGTSTGELFF
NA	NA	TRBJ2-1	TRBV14	TGTGCCAGCAGCCAAGAGGAGTTCTACAATGAGCAGTTCTTC	CASSQEEFYNEQFF
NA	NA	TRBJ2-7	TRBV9	TGTGCCAGCAGCGTAGGGCTAGAAGGGACCTACGAGCAGTACTTC	CASSVGLEGTYEQYF
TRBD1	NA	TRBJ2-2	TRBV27	TGTGCCAGCACCTTGGTACTCGGGACAGGGGCCTACACCGGGGAGCTGTTTTTT	CASTLVLGTGAYTGELFF
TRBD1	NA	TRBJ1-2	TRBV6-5	TGTGCCAGCAGACATCCTGCCGGGACAGGGGATGGCTACACCTTC	CASRHPAGTGDGYTF
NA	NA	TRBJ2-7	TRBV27	TGTGCCAGCAGTTTCTCCCTGGGTACCGAAACCTACGAGCAGTACTTC	CASSFSLGTETYEQYF
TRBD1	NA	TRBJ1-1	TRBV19	TGTGCCAGTAGTATTATATCCGGGACAGGCGAAGCTTTCTTT	CASSIISGTGEAFF
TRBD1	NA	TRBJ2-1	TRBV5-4	TGTGCCGGATACACCGGGACAGCTGACAATGAGCAGTTCTTC	CAGYTGTADNEQFF